This TCR beta chain comes out of a study of blood T cells in healthy people across ages. This clonotype appeared many times. Antigen specificity is unknown. Then a second PCR, running roughly 7 to 11 cycles, was carried out with a sample-barcoded 5' primer and a J-beta primer mix. TCRdb re-called the 5' RACE reads with MiXCR, one entry per CDR3 protein. The sample holds about 1,800,000 distinct CDR3 sequences, 28% seen once. Germline V CDR1 and CDR2: SGHAT, FQNNGV. V was pared by 8 bases and J by 7 bases, with 21 bases between. This CDR3 spans 14 amino acids. Study-level points and caveats: Unsorted PBMC material precluded a definitive naive versus antigen-experienced comparison. Diversity figures derived from one million T cells were judged to underestimate the true value.

The chain joins TRBV11-2 to TRBJ2-7; D may be TRBD1 (5 bases). This TCR was recovered from a woman aged 30 to 39 in good health. Sequencing was carried out using blood. The CDR3 coding sequence is TGTGCCAGCGCGACAGATACCGGCTCCTTGGAGCAGTACTTC. Residues: CASATDTGSLEQYF.